One sample yielded the 29 T cell receptor beta chains listed below, sequenced in a study of OX40 agonist ivuxolimab in advanced cancers. TCRdb's table, derived via immunoSEQ multiplex PCR, lists solely in-frame clones and lacks some. Of about 36,000 clones listed, roughly 90% are singletons. Sequencing was performed on CD4+ or CD8+ T cells sorted from blood, taken in a trial of the OX40 agonist ivuxolimab. These receptors were taken from an adult with an advanced solid tumor such as melanoma, head and neck, liver or kidney cancer.

The chain is built from TRBV27 and TRBJ1-5, with TRBD1 identical over 8 bases. CDR1 and CDR2 (germline): MNHEY, SMNVEV (reference sequence). The CDR3 totals 19 residues. J was trimmed by 5 bases and V by 8 bases; bases with no gene match: 23. The CDR3 sequence: CASLSTDRGGRYKDQPQHF. CDR3 sequence (DNA): TGTGCCAGCCTTTCTACCGACAGGGGAGGTAGATATAAGGATCAGCCCCAGCATTTT.

V is TRBV30 and J is TRBJ2-1; 7 positions agree with TRBD2. In germline, CDR1 is GTSNPN, CDR2 SVGIG (reference sequence). The ends lost 5 bases at V and 3 bases at J; junction bases unmatched: 7. CDR3 length equals 14 residues. CDR3 region: CAWDVGGNYNEQFF. The CDR3 DNA reads as TGTGCCTGGGACGTGGGGGGGAACTACAATGAGCAGTTCTTC. The whole variable domain, remainder taken from reference TRBV30 and TRBJ2-1, is SQTIHQWPATLVQPVGSPLSLECTVEGTSNPNLYWYRQAAGRGLQLLFYSVGIGQISSEVPQNLSASRPQDRQFILSSKKLLLSDSGFYLCAWDVGGNYNEQFFGPGTRLTVL.

The rearrangement uses TRBV11-2 and TRBJ1-4; the D gene is possibly TRBD1 (5 bases). Germline V gene sequence: CDR1 SGHAT, CDR2 FQNNGV. Trimming shortened V by 1 base and J by 8 bases, and 20 bases separated the two germline ends. This CDR3 comprises 17 residues. The CDR3 loop is CASSLGFRGRVPEKLFF. CDR3 DNA: TGTGCCAGCAGCTTAGGTTTCCGGGGCCGCGTACCAGAAAAACTGTTTTTT.

This clone was detected only a few times. The J gene is TRBJ1-6, the V gene TRBV18; D remains unclear. Trimming took 6 bases from V and 5 from J, leaving 11 bases between them. In germline, CDR1 is KGHSH, CDR2 LQKENI. The CDR3 extends over 14 amino acids. Here the CDR3 reads CASSLEGDNSPLHF. The CDR3 DNA follows: TGTGCCAGCTCCCTGGAGGGTGATAATTCACCCCTCCACTTT.

The genes are TRBV5-1 and TRBJ2-7, with TRBD1 as a possible D gene (6 bases). V was shortened by 0 bases and J by 5 bases, with 12 bases between the two germline ends. Germline values: CDR1 SGHRS, CDR2 YFSETQ. This CDR3 contains 14 residues. Here the CDR3 DNA reads TGCGCCAGCAGCTTGGGGGGGCTCCGGAACGAGCAGTACTTC. It specifies CASSLGGLRNEQYF. The entire variable domain, with the rest obtained from reference TRBV5-1 and TRBJ2-7, is as follows: KAGVTQTPRYLIKTRGQQVTLSCSPISGHRSVSWYQQTPGQGLQFLFEYFSETQRNKGNFPGRFSGRQFSNSRSEMNVSTLELGDSALYLCASSLGGLRNEQYFGPGTRLTVT.

The V and J genes are TRBV7-2 and TRBJ1-3, with D maybe TRBD1 (6 bases). V was clipped by 2 bases and J by 4 bases, with 15 bases between them. This CDR3 is 16 amino acids long. Germline CDR1 and CDR2: SGHTA and FQGNSA. The CDR3 spells CASSLYRQAAGNTIYF. In nucleotides, the CDR3 is TGTGCCAGCAGCTTATACAGACAGGCGGCAGGAAACACCATATATTTT.

V and J are TRBV6-5 and TRBJ1-3; D may be TRBD1 (5 bases). Germline loops: CDR1 MNHEY, CDR2 SVGAGI. Trimming took 7 bases from V and 6 from J, leaving 10 bases between them. This CDR3 region has 12 residues. Here the CDR3 DNA reads TGTGCCAGCACGGGGGTTGAAAACACCATATATTTT. Translated: CASTGVENTIYF.

This chain connects TRBV15 to TRBJ1-2; D not certain. This CDR3 has 14 residues. V dropped 0 bases and J dropped 8 bases, with 13 bases sitting between them. Per germline, CDR1 LNHNV and CDR2 YYDKDF (reference sequence). CDR3 in amino acids: CATSRDRPGYGYTF. In DNA, the CDR3 is TGTGCCACCAGCAGAGATCGCCCCGGATACGGCTACACCTTC.

V usage is TRBV5-1 and J usage is TRBJ1-6; no clear D. The ends were cut back, 0 bases at V and 10 bases at J, with 11 bases in the middle. Germline CDR1 reads SGHRS; CDR2 reads YFSETQ. This CDR3 comprises 14 residues. The CDR3 region is CASSLASAGSPLHF. In nucleotides, the CDR3 is TGCGCCAGCAGCTTGGCGAGTGCGGGGTCACCCCTCCACTTT.

This clone was seen just once. The chain links TRBV11-2 to TRBJ2-1, with 8 bases that match TRBD2. V lost 6 bases to trimming and J lost 3 bases; unmatched junction nucleotides: 7. There are 15 residues in the CDR3. The germline V gene has CDR1 SGHAT and CDR2 FQNNGV. In DNA form, the CDR3 reads TGTGCCAGCAGGCGACTAGCGAAAAACTACAATGAGCAGTTCTTC. The encoded protein is CASRRLAKNYNEQFF.

The rearrangement links TRBV5-4 to TRBJ1-1; a weak D match, TRBD1 (5 bases). V lost 2 bases, J lost 1 base, and 12 bases lay in between. The germline V gene encodes CDR1 SGHNT and CDR2 YYREEE (reference sequence). The CDR3 extends over 15 amino acids. The CDR3 is CASSFLGQSNTEAFF. The CDR3 coding sequence is TGTGCCAGCAGCTTCCTCGGACAATCGAACACTGAAGCTTTCTTT.

The rearrangement links TRBV15 to TRBJ1-4; no reliable D call. The CDR3 is made up of 16 amino acids. Trimming left V 2 bases short and J 6 bases short, with 16 bases between. Germline V gene lookup returns CDR1 LNHNV and CDR2 YYDKDF (reference sequence). The CDR3 loop is CATSRSSFYADEKLFF. CDR3 DNA sequence: TGTGCCACCAGCAGATCAAGCTTTTACGCGGATGAAAAACTGTTTTTT.

This chain joins TRBV15 and TRBJ2-7; 7 bases agree with TRBD1. The V segment lost 0 bases and the J segment 2 bases; nucleotides outside the gene matches: 4. This CDR3 is 15 amino acids long. Germline CDR1 is LNHNV and CDR2 is YYDKDF (reference sequence). The CDR3 is CATSRDIQGTYEQYF. DNA for the CDR3: TGTGCCACCAGCAGAGATATACAGGGGACCTACGAGCAGTACTTC.

This chain connects TRBV16 to TRBJ1-1; D not certain. This CDR3 is 13 amino acids long. Germline V gene data show CDR1 as KGHSY and CDR2 as FQNENV. Trimming cost V 2 bases and J 2 bases, with 6 bases left between them. The CDR3 sequence is CASSQHRNTEAFF. The CDR3 DNA reads as TGTGCCAGCAGCCAACACAGAAACACTGAAGCTTTCTTT.

This sequence joins TRBV18 and TRBJ1-2; 8 bases map to TRBD1. The CDR3 consists of 14 residues. V dropped 6 bases and J dropped 7; count of bases not matched to a gene: 10. Germline-derived CDR1 and CDR2 are KGHSH and LQKENI. The CDR3 coding sequence is TGTGCCAGCTCGCTTCAGGGGGCTTGGTCTGGCTACACCTTC. Its translation is CASSLQGAWSGYTF.

This sequence joins TRBV27 and TRBJ2-7; tentatively, D is TRBD1 (6 bases). The V gene lost 1 base and the J gene lost 2 bases, with 6 bases spanning the gap. Germline values: CDR1 MNHEY, CDR2 SMNVEV (reference sequence). This CDR3 spans 13 amino acids. The DNA for the CDR3 is TGTGCCAGCAGTTTATACAGGGCCTACGAGCAGTACTTC. Its protein is CASSLYRAYEQYF.

This chain joins TRBV12-2 and TRBJ2-7; the D call in the table, TRBD1, was not verified against the DNA. TRBV12-2 is a pseudogene segment. This CDR3 is built from 13 residues. This chain's CDR3 is CASRWDKTSEQYF. The DNA for the CDR3 is TGTGCAAGTCGCTGGGACAAAACATCCGAGCAGTACTTC.

V is TRBV29-1 and J is TRBJ1-1; D remains ambiguous. Germline CDR1 and CDR2: SQVTM and ANQGSEA. This CDR3 is 13 amino acids long. With 2 bases removed from V and 0 bases from J, the gap between germline ends came to 7 bases. The CDR3 region is CSVESRMNTEAFF. The DNA of the CDR3 is TGCAGCGTTGAATCCAGGATGAACACTGAAGCTTTCTTT.

V and J are TRBV6-1 and TRBJ1-5, with 7 bases aligning to TRBD1. The CDR3 consists of 18 residues. Germline V gene data show CDR1 as MNHNS and CDR2 as SASEGT. J lost 0 bases, V lost 2 bases, and 10 bases had no gene match. Here the CDR3 reads CASSEIPPGQTSNQPQHF. CDR3 in DNA: TGTGCCAGCAGTGAAATCCCCCCGGGACAGACTAGCAATCAGCCCCAGCATTTT.

CDR3 nucleotide sequence: TGTGCCAGCAGTGGAGGTAATTCGAATGAAAAACTGTTTTTT. Amino acids: CASSGGNSNEKLFF. The rearrangement links TRBV2 to TRBJ1-4; no definite D call. Trimming took 4 bases from V and 5 from J, leaving 11 bases between them. This CDR3 comprises 14 residues. Germline V gene sequence: CDR1 SNHLY, CDR2 FYNNEI.

V is TRBV19 and J is TRBJ1-1; D gene uncertain. The CDR3 contains 15 residues. Germline V lookup: CDR1 LNHDA, CDR2 SQIVND (reference sequence). The V end lost 3 bases, the J end lost 4 bases, and 15 bases lay between the germline ends. As DNA, the CDR3 is TGTGCCAGTAGTATGGTTCCGGCGGGAGGCACTGAAGCTTTCTTT. Translation: CASSMVPAGGTEAFF.

The rearrangement uses TRBV28 and TRBJ1-5; the D gene is possibly TRBD1 (5 bases). This CDR3 has 15 amino acids. Germline CDR1 reads MDHEN; CDR2 reads SYDVKM. Trimming took off 5 bases at V and 2 bases at J, with 13 bases between the two ends. The CDR3: CASSGGGGGNQPQHF. CDR3 sequence (DNA): TGTGCCAGCAGTGGTGGGGGGGGAGGCAATCAGCCCCAGCATTTT.

The chain employs TRBV11-1 and TRBJ2-1, with 9 positions matching TRBD2. This CDR3 contains 16 residues. The ends lost 0 bases at V and 11 bases at J; junction bases unmatched: 11. Looked up from germline, CDR1 is SGHAT and CDR2 is FQDESV (reference sequence). The CDR3 DNA reads TGTGCCAGCAGCTTAGCGAGGGCGGGGGGGCCGGTCAAGCAGTTCTTC. This encodes CASSLARAGGPVKQFF.

The gene calls are TRBV5-1 and TRBJ1-2; D unclear. The CDR3 is made up of 13 amino acids. With 2 bases removed from V and 3 bases from J, the gap between germline ends came to 8 bases. The germline CDR1 and CDR2 sequences are SGHRS and YFSETQ. The CDR3 region is CASSFVSDYGYTF. The DNA for the CDR3 is TGCGCCAGCAGCTTCGTCTCTGACTATGGCTACACCTTC. Using reference TRBV5-1 and TRBJ1-2 for the parts outside the CDR3, the full variable domain is KAGVTQTPRYLIKTRGQQVTLSCSPISGHRSVSWYQQTPGQGLQFLFEYFSETQRNKGNFPGRFSGRQFSNSRSEMNVSTLELGDSALYLCASSFVSDYGYTFGSGTRLTVV.

This chain joins TRBV6-5 and TRBJ1-2; D not certain. CDR3 length: 13 residues. Germline assignment: CDR1 MNHEY and CDR2 SVGAGI. Trimming shortened V by 0 bases and J by 7 bases, and 9 bases separated the two germline ends. CDR3 loop: CASSYSKNLGYTF. CDR3 sequence (DNA): TGTGCCAGCAGTTACTCGAAAAATCTTGGCTACACCTTC.

The chain recombines TRBV18 with TRBJ1-1; TRBD1 might be the D (5 bases). Germline V gene sequence: CDR1 KGHSH, CDR2 LQKENI. This CDR3 is 13 amino acids long. V was shortened by 6 bases and J by 4 bases, with 12 bases between the two germline ends. CDR3 coding DNA: TGTGCCAGCTCCCATAAAGGGGTCACTGAAGCTTTCTTT. Amino acids: CASSHKGVTEAFF.

This rearrangement joins TRBV19 to TRBJ1-2; D gene unclear. Looked up from germline, CDR1 is LNHDA and CDR2 is SQIVND (reference sequence). The CDR3 contains 14 residues. V shed 10 bases and J shed 1 base, with 16 bases lying between them. The CDR3 region is CATRDGQLNYGYTF. CDR3 bases: TGTGCCACCCGAGACGGTCAGCTTAACTATGGCTACACCTTC. Full variable domain (missing parts from reference TRBV19 and TRBJ1-2): DGGITQSPKYLFRKEGQNVTLSCEQNLNHDAMYWYRQDPGQGLRLIYYSQIVNDFQKGDIAEGYSVSREKKESFPLTVTSAQKNPTAFYLCATRDGQLNYGYTFGSGTRLTVV.

This clone showed up just a few times. The J gene is TRBJ2-7, the V gene TRBV2; 8 bases are a match to TRBD1. Per germline, CDR1 SNHLY and CDR2 FYNNEI. J gave up 4 bases and V 6 bases, and 20 bases lay outside the gene matches. The CDR3 length is 18 residues. The CDR3 reads CASRLRSVAGTGVYEQYF. CDR3 DNA: TGTGCCAGCAGACTGAGGTCGGTAGCCGGGACAGGTGTTTACGAGCAGTACTTC.

This chain links TRBV18 with TRBJ2-3; a possible D gene is TRBD2 (6 bases). CDR1 and CDR2 (germline): KGHSH, LQKENI. CDR3 length: 16 residues. V was cut by 2 bases and J by 2 bases, with 14 bases left in between. This CDR3 is CASSPFIADTTDTQYF. The CDR3 DNA is TGTGCCAGCTCACCATTCATAGCGGACACCACAGATACGCAGTATTTT. Full variable domain (remainder filled in from reference TRBV18 and TRBJ2-3): NAGVMQNPRHLVRRRGQEARLRCSPMKGHSHVYWYRQLPEEGLKFMVYLQKENIIDESGMPKERFSAEFPKEGPSILRIQQVVRGDSAAYFCASSPFIADTTDTQYFGPGTRLTVL.